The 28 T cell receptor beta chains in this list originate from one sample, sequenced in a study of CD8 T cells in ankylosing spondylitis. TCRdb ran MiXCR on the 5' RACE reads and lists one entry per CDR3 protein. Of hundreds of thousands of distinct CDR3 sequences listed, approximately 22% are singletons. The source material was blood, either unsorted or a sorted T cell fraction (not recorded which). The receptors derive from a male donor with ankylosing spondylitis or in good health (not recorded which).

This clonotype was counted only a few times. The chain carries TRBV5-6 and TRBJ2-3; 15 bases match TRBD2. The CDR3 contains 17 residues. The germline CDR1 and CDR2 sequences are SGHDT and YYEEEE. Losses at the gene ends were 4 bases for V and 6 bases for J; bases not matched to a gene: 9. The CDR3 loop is CASSTWTSGGAFDTQYF. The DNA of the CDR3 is TGTGCCAGCAGCACCTGGACTAGCGGGGGGGCCTTCGATACGCAGTATTTT. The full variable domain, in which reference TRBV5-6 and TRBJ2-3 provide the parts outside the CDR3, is DAGVTQSPTHLIKTRGQQVTLRCSPKSGHDTVSWYQQALGQGPQFIFQYYEEEERQRGNFPDRFSGHQFPNYSSELNVNALLLGDSALYLCASSTWTSGGAFDTQYFGPGTRLTVL.

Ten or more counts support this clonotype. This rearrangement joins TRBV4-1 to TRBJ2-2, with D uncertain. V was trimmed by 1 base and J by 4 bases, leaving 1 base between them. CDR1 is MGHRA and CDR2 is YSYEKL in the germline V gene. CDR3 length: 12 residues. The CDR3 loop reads CASSQVTGELFF. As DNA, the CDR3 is TGCGCCAGCAGCCAAGTCACCGGGGAGCTGTTTTTT.

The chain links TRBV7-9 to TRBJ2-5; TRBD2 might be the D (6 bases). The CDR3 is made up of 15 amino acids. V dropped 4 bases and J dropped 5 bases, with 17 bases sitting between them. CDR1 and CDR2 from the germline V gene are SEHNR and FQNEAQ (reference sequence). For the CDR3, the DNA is TGTGCCAGCAGCTCGTCGCGGGGATGGGTTGAGACCCAGTACTTC. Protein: CASSSSRGWVETQYF.

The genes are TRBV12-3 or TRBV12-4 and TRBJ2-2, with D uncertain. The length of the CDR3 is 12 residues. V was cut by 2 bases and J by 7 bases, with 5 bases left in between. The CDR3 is CASSLMYGELFF. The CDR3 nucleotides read TGTGCCAGCAGTTTAATGTACGGGGAGCTGTTTTTT.

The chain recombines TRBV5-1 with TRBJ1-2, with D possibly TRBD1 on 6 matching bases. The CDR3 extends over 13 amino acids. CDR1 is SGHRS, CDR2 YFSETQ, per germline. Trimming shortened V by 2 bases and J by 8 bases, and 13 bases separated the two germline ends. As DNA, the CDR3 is TGCGCCAGCAGCTTTAACCCAGGGGACGGCTACACCTTC. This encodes CASSFNPGDGYTF.

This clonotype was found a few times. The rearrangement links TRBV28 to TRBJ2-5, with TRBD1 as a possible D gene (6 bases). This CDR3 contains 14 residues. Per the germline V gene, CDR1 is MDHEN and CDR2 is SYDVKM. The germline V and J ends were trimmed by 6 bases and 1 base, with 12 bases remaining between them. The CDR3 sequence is CASSRDRFQETQYF. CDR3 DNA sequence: TGTGCCAGCAGCCGAGACAGGTTCCAAGAGACCCAGTACTTC.

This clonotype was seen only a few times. The CDR3 here is CSAEGEDGNTIYF. The DNA for the CDR3 is TGCAGTGCAGAAGGGGAGGATGGAAACACCATATATTTT. J is TRBJ1-3 and V is TRBV20-1, with a possible D match to TRBD1 (5 bases). The CDR3 loop spans 13 amino acids. The germline gives CDR1 DFQATT, CDR2 SNEGSKA (reference sequence). Trimming removed 6 bases at V and 3 bases at J, with 12 bases between.

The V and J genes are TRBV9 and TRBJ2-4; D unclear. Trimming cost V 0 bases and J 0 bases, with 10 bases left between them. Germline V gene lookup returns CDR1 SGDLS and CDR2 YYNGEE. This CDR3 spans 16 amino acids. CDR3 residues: CASSVEAGLAKNIQYF. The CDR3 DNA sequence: TGTGCCAGCAGCGTAGAGGCTGGGTTAGCCAAAAACATTCAGTACTTC.

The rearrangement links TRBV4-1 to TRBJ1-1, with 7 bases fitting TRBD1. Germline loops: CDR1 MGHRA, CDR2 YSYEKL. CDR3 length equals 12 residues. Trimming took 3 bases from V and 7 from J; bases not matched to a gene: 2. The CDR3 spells CASSHRTGEAFF. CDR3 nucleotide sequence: TGCGCCAGCAGCCATAGGACAGGTGAAGCTTTCTTT.

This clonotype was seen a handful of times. CDR3 DNA sequence: TGTGCCAGCAGCTTAACGGGCGGGGGGCCGTTCGCGAACACCGGGGAGCTGTTTTTT. Translated: CASSLTGGGPFANTGELFF. The rearrangement links TRBV7-3 to TRBJ2-2; 8 bases agree with TRBD2. Trimming removed 0 bases from V and 0 bases from J; junction bases left unmatched: 9. The CDR3 length is 19 residues. Per the germline V gene, CDR1 is SGHTA and CDR2 is FQGTGA.

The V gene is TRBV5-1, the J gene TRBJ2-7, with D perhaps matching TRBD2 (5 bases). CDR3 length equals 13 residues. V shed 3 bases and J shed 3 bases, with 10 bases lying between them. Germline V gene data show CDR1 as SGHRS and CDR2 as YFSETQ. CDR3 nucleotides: TGCGCCAGCAGCTCCTCAGCGGTCTACGAGCAGTACTTC. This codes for CASSSSAVYEQYF.

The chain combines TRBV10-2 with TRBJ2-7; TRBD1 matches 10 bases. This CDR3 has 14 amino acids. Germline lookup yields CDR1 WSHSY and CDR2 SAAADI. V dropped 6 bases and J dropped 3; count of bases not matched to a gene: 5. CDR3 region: CASRTGTGVYEQYF. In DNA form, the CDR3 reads TGCGCCAGCAGAACCGGGACAGGGGTCTACGAGCAGTACTTC.

The CDR3 sequence is CASSSPTGRNEQFF. CDR3 nucleotide sequence: TGTGCCAGCAGCTCCCCGACAGGGCGTAATGAGCAGTTCTTC. This rearrangement joins TRBV5-5 to TRBJ2-1; 7 bases match TRBD1. The V gene end was trimmed by 3 bases and the J gene end by 7 bases; junction bases not matched to a gene: 7. Germline assignment: CDR1 SGHKS and CDR2 YYEKEE (reference sequence). CDR3 length equals 14 residues.

The CDR3 bases are TGTGCCACGGTCGTAGCGGGGGGTCCCCTCAATGAGCAGTTCTTC. Its translation is CATVVAGGPLNEQFF. J is TRBJ2-1 and V is TRBV19, with 10 positions matching TRBD2. This CDR3 contains 15 residues. Trimming cost V 10 bases and J 6 bases; bases outside gene matches: 12. Germline assignment: CDR1 LNHDA and CDR2 SQIVND (reference sequence).

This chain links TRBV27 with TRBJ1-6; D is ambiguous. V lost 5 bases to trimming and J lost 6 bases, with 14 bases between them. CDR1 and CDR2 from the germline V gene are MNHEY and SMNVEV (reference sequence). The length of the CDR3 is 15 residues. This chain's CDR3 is CASSPRTGFNSPLHF. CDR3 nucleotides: TGTGCCAGCAGTCCGCGGACGGGGTTTAATTCACCCCTCCACTTT.

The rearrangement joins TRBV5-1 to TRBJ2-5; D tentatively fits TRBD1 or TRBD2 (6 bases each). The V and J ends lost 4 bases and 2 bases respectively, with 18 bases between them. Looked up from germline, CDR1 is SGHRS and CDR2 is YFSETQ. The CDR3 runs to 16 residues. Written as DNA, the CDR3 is TGCGCCAGCAGCCTTATGGAACGGGGGCTGCAAGAGACCCAGTACTTC. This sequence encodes CASSLMERGLQETQYF.

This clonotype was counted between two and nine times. CDR3 DNA sequence: TGTGCCAGCACCAACCAATCGGGACTAGCGGGACAAGAGACCCAGTACTTC. Translated: CASTNQSGLAGQETQYF. V is TRBV27 and J is TRBJ2-5; TRBD2 matches at 13 bases. V was pared by 7 bases and J by 2 bases, with 10 bases of the junction left unmatched. CDR3 size: 17 residues. Germline assignment: CDR1 MNHEY and CDR2 SMNVEV (reference sequence).

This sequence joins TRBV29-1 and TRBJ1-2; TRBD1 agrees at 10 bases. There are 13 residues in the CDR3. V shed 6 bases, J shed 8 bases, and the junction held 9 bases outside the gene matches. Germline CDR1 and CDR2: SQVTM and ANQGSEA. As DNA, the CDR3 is TGCAGCGTGACCCCGGGACAGGGGTTAGGCTACACCTTC. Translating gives CSVTPGQGLGYTF.

Here the CDR3 DNA reads TGTGCCAGCAGCGGAGGGGGGCCGAACACCGGGGAGCTGTTTTTT. It is translated as CASSGGGPNTGELFF. This chain uses TRBV9 with TRBJ2-2; D may be TRBD1 or TRBD2 (6 bases each). Germline CDR1 is SGDLS and CDR2 is YYNGEE. The CDR3 loop spans 15 amino acids. Trimming cost V 3 bases and J 0 bases, with 9 bases left between them. Complete variable domain (other parts from reference TRBV9 and TRBJ2-2): DSGVTQTPKHLITATGQRVTLRCSPRSGDLSVYWYQQSLDQGLQFLIQYYNGEERAKGNILERFSAQQFPDLHSELNLSSLELGDSALYFCASSGGGPNTGELFFGEGSRLTVL.

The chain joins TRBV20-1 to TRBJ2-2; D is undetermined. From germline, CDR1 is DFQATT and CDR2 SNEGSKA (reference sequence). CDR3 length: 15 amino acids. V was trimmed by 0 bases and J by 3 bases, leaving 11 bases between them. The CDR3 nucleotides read TGCAGTGCTAGAGATTCCAGGAGCCACACCGGGGAGCTGTTTTTT. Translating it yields CSARDSRSHTGELFF.

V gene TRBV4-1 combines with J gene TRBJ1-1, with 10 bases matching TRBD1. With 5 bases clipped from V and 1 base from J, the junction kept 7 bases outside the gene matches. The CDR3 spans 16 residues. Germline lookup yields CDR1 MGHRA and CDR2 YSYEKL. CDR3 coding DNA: TGCGCCAGCAGCTCGGGACAGGGGACTCCGAACACTGAAGCTTTCTTT. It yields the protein CASSSGQGTPNTEAFF.

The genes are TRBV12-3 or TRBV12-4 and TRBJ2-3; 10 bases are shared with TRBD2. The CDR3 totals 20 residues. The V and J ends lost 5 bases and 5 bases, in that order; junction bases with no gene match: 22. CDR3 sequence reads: CASSPLLPGLAWTGGDTQYF. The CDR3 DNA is TGTGCCAGCAGTCCCCTACTCCCGGGACTAGCGTGGACGGGTGGAGATACGCAGTATTTT.

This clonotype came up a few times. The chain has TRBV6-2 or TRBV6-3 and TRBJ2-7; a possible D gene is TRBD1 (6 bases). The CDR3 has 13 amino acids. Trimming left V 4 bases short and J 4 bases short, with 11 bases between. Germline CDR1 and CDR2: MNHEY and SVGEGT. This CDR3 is CASSSDSQYEQYF. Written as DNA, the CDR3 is TGTGCCAGCAGTTCGGACAGTCAATACGAGCAGTACTTC.

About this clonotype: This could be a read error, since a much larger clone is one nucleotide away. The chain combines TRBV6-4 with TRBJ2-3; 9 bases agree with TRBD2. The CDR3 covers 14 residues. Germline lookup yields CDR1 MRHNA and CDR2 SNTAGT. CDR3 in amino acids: CTSSGGGATDTQYF. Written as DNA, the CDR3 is TGTACCAGCAGTGGCGGGGGGGCCACAGATACGCAGTATTTT.

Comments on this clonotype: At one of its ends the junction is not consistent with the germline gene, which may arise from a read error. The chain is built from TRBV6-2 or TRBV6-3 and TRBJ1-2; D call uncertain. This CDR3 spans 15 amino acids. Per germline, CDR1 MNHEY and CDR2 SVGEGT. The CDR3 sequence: CASSHSSTAAYGYTF. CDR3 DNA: TGTGCCAGCAGTCACTCTTCCACAGCGGCCTATGGCTACACCTTC.

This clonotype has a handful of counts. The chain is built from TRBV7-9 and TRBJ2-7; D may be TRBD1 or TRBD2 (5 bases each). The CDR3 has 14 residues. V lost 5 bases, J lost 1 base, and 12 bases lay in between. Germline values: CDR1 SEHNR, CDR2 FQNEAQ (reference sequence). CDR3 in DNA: TGTGCCAGCAGCGCCCGGGGCCCTTCCTACGAGCAGTACTTC. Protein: CASSARGPSYEQYF. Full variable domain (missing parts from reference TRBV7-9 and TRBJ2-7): DTGVSQNPRHKITKRGQNVTFRCDPISEHNRLYWYRQTLGQGPEFLTYFQNEAQLEKSRLLSDRFSAERPKGSFSTLEIQRTEQGDSAMYLCASSARGPSYEQYFGPGTRLTVT.

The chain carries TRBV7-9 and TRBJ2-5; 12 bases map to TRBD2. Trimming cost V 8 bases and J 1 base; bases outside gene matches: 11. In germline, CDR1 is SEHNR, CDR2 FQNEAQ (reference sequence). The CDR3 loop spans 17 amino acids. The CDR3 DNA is TGTGCCAGCCACATTTTCGGACTAGCGGGGACCCAAGAGACCCAGTACTTC. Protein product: CASHIFGLAGTQETQYF.

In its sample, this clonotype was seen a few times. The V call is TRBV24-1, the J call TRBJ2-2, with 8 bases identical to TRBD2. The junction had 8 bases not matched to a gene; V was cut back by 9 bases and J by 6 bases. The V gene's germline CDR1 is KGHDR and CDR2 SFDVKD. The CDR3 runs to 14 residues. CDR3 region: CATGKGLVPGELFF. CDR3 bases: TGTGCCACCGGCAAGGGACTAGTGCCCGGGGAGCTGTTTTTT.